Given below is one T cell receptor (beta chain) in context. Antigen: not known. TCRdb's copy holds only in-frame clones and misses some; the assay was immunoSEQ multiplex PCR. The sample records some 1.5 million clones, roughly 95% being singletons. This sample stems from a study of shared clonotypes between healthy human individuals. Findings and caveats of the study: Naive subsets usually exceeded memory subsets in estimated richness.

Germline assignment: CDR1 MNHEY and CDR2 SVGAGI. The CDR3 extends over 15 amino acids. The junction had 9 bases not matched to a gene; V was cut back by 6 bases and J by 6 bases. The sequencing input was naive CD4+ T cells sorted from blood. Regarding subset: CD45RA+ positively selected. The receptor's source is a man aged 25-45 years in good health. The J gene is TRBJ2-7, the V gene TRBV6-5; 12 bases line up with TRBD2. CDR3 nucleotide sequence: TGTGCCAGCAGAAACGGACTAGCGGGAATTGGCGAGCAGTACTTC. Translating it yields CASRNGLAGIGEQYF.